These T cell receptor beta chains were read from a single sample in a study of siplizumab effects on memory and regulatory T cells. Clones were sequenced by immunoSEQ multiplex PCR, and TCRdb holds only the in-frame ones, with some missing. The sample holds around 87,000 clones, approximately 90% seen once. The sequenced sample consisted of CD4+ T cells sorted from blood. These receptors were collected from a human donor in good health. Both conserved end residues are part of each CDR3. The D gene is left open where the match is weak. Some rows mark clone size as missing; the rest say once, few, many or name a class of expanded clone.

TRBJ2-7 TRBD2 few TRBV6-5 TGTGCCAGCCAACTAGCGGGGCCGGGCGAGCAGTACTTC CASQLAGPGEQYF
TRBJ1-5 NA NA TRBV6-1 TGTGCCAGCAGTGGGGGTTACAGCGGGGTAGGCCAGCCCCAGCATTTT CASSGGYSGVGQPQHF
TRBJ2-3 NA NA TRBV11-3 TGTGCCAGCAGCTACCAGGACGGTTGGGGGACAGATACGCAGTATTTT CASSYQDGWGTDTQYF
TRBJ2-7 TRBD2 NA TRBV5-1 TGCGCCAGCAGCCAGACTAGCGGGAGATTAAACGAGCAGTACTTC CASSQTSGRLNEQYF
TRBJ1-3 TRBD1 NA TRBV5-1 TGCGCCAGCAGCTTGGCAGGGGGCTTCTCTGGAAACACCATATATTTT CASSLAGGFSGNTIYF
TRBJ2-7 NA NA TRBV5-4 TGTGCCAGCAGCCAGCTCTCGGGACAAGTGACCTACGAGCAGTACTTC CASSQLSGQVTYEQYF
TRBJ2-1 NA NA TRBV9 TGTGCCAGCAGCACCAGACTCGGGTTTCAAAGGAATGAGCAGTTCTTC CASSTRLGFQRNEQFF
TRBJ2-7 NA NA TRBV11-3 TGTGCCAGCGCCCGCCCGTTCCTAAGCTACGAGCAGTACTTC CASARPFLSYEQYF
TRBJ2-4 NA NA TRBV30 TGTGCCTGGGGGGGCGCGGGGCACGAGGAGATTCAGTACTTC CAWGGAGHEEIQYF
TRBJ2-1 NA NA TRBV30 TGTGCCTGGAGGGGGGTCTCCTACAATGAGCAGTTCTTC CAWRGVSYNEQFF
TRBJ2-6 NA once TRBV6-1 TGTGCCAGCAGTGAACTGGCCACTGGGGCCAACGTCCTGACTTTC CASSELATGANVLTF
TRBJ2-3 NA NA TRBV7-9 TGTGCCAGCAGCTTCCAGGGAAGTACGCAGTATTTT CASSFQGSTQYF
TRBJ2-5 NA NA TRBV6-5 TGTGCCAGCAGGCCCGACTTGGTTCGGGGGACCCAGTACTTC CASRPDLVRGTQYF
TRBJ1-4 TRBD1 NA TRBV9 TGTGCCAGCAGCCCAGGGGGGACACGGACTGAAAAACTGTTTTTT CASSPGGTRTEKLFF
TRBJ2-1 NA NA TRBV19 TGTGCCAGTAGTGTCTTACAGGGCAATGAGCAGTTCTTC CASSVLQGNEQFF
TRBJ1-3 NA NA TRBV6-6 TGTGCCAGCAGATCCGAAGGAAACACCATATATTTT CASRSEGNTIYF
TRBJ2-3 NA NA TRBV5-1 TGCGCCAGCAGCTTGGTTAACTCCGGCACAGATACGCAGTATTTT CASSLVNSGTDTQYF
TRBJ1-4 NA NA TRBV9 TGTGCCAGCAGCGAGACAGGTGCAACTAATGAAAAACTGTTTTTT CASSETGATNEKLFF
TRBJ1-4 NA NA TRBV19 TGTGCCAGTAGTGGGGGAGGAGGAAAACTGTTTTTT CASSGGGGKLFF
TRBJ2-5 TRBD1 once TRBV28 TGTGCCAGCAGTTTGGGTGGGACAGGGGTGGAGACCCAGTACTTC CASSLGGTGVETQYF
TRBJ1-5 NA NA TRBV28 TGTGCCAGCAGTTCTCTCACTGGCTTTAGCAATCAGCCCCAGCATTTT CASSSLTGFSNQPQHF
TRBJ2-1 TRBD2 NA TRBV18 TGTGCCAGCTCACCACAGCGGGGTCCGGGGAATGAGCAGTTCTTC CASSPQRGPGNEQFF
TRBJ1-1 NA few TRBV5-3 TGTGCCAGAAGCCTAGTACAGGCTAAGCGGGGTCTGAACACTGAAGCTTTCTTT CARSLVQAKRGLNTEAFF
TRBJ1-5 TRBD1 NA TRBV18 TGTGCCAGCTCACCACCGGGACAGGGTGGACAGCCCCAGCATTTT CASSPPGQGGQPQHF
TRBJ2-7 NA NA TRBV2 TGTGCCAGCAGTCCGGGGGCCGCGCGGGAGCAGTACTTC CASSPGAAREQYF
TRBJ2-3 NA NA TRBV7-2 TGTGCCAGCAGCTTAGCCCTAGCGAGAGGGACAGATACGCAGTATTTT CASSLALARGTDTQYF
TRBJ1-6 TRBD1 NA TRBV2 TGTGCCAGCAGGGGTAGACAGGGTGGGGGCTCACCCCTCCACTTT CASRGRQGGGSPLHF
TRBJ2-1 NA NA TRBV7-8 TGTGCCAGCAGCTTAGCTGGGAGATACAATGAGCAGTTCTTC CASSLAGRYNEQFF
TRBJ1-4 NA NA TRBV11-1 TGTGCCAGCAGCACAACGACAACTGCTAATGAAAAACTGTTTTTT CASSTTTTANEKLFF
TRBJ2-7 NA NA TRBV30 TGTGCCTGGACCCATAAGGCCTCCAACGAGCAGTACTTC CAWTHKASNEQYF
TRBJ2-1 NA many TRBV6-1 TGTGCCAGCAGTGAAGGGATTCGGGTTTGGGGCGATGAGCAGTTCTTC CASSEGIRVWGDEQFF
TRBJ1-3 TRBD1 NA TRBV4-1 TGCGCCAGCAGCCAGCTTTACAGGGGCTCAGGAAACACCATATATTTT CASSQLYRGSGNTIYF
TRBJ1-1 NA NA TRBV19 TGTGCCAGTAGTCCTTGGGAGCGGAGCTCTGAAGCTTTCTTT CASSPWERSSEAFF
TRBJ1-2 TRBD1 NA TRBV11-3 TGTGCCAGCAGCTTGGCAGGGGGATACTATGGCTACACCTTC CASSLAGGYYGYTF
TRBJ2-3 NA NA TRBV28 TGTGCCAGCAGTCTCGGGACACGGGATAAAGATACGCAGTATTTT CASSLGTRDKDTQYF
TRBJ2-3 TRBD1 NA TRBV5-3 TGTGCCAGAAGCTCGGGACAGGGCTTAGATACGCAGTATTTT CARSSGQGLDTQYF
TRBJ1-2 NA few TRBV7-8 TGTGCCAGCAGCCCCATAGAGGGTTTTGGCTACACCTTC CASSPIEGFGYTF
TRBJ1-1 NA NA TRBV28 TGTGCCAGCAGTTTACCCCCAGGCCATGGGACTGAAGCTTTCTTT CASSLPPGHGTEAFF
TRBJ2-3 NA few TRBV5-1 TGCGCCAGCAGCTTAGTTCTTTTGACGGGAGAGAGAGGGTCCACAGATACGCAGTATTTT CASSLVLLTGERGSTDTQYF